This TCR beta chain is from a study of blood T cell repertoires in COVID-19. Whole-study context: The United States, Italy and Spain supplied acute and convalescent COVID-19 samples.

The CDR3 is 17 amino acids. Germline loops: CDR1 SEHNR, CDR2 FQNEAQ (reference sequence). The V end was cut by 2 bases, the J end by 2 bases, with 13 bases between. The table came from immunoSEQ multiplex PCR; TCRdb's copy has only in-frame clones and leaves some out. In the table there are 380,000 or so clones, roughly 90% of which are singletons. Material: peripheral blood. The clonotype comes from a man aged 40-49 years with acute or convalescent COVID-19. The genes are TRBV7-9 and TRBJ1-6; tentative D call: TRBD1 (5 bases). The CDR3 spells CASSLWSGNAYNSPLHF. CDR3 nucleotides: TGTGCCAGCAGCTTATGGTCAGGGAACGCCTATAATTCACCCCTCCACTTT.